This entry lists 3 T cell receptor beta chains sequenced from one sample in a study of OX40 agonist ivuxolimab in advanced cancers. Using immunoSEQ multiplex PCR, the repertoire was profiled, and TCRdb retains in-frame clones only, with some absent. Of about 17,000 clones in the sample, 83% were seen once. Material: CD4+ or CD8+ T cells sorted from blood, obtained in a trial of the OX40 agonist ivuxolimab. The receptors stem from an adult with an advanced solid tumor such as melanoma, head and neck, liver or kidney cancer.

The chain couples TRBV28 to TRBJ2-3, with D perhaps matching TRBD1 (5 bases). V was shortened by 2 bases and J by 0 bases, with 9 bases between the two germline ends. CDR1 is MDHEN, CDR2 SYDVKM, per germline. The CDR3 is 15 amino acids. The CDR3, as DNA: TGTGCCAGCAGTTTAGTAGGGGCCAGCACAGATACGCAGTATTTT. Its translation: CASSLVGASTDTQYF.

The chain combines TRBV7-8 with TRBJ2-1; 7 bases line up with TRBD2. Germline CDR1 and CDR2: SGHVS and FQNEAQ. This CDR3 is 15 amino acids long. The V gene end was trimmed by 5 bases and the J gene end by 5 bases; junction bases not matched to a gene: 9. The CDR3 DNA is TGTGCCAGCAGCCAAAAGCGGGGATCGAACAATGAGCAGTTCTTC. Amino acids: CASSQKRGSNNEQFF.

The chain recombines TRBV28 with TRBJ1-2; 9 bases are a match to TRBD1. The CDR3 contains 17 residues. The V and J ends lost 4 bases and 2 bases, in that order; junction bases with no gene match: 11. Germline V gene data show CDR1 as MDHEN and CDR2 as SYDVKM. This CDR3 reads CASSSPTGGQSNYGYTF. DNA of the CDR3: TGTGCCAGCAGTTCCCCGACAGGGGGACAGTCAAACTATGGCTACACCTTC.